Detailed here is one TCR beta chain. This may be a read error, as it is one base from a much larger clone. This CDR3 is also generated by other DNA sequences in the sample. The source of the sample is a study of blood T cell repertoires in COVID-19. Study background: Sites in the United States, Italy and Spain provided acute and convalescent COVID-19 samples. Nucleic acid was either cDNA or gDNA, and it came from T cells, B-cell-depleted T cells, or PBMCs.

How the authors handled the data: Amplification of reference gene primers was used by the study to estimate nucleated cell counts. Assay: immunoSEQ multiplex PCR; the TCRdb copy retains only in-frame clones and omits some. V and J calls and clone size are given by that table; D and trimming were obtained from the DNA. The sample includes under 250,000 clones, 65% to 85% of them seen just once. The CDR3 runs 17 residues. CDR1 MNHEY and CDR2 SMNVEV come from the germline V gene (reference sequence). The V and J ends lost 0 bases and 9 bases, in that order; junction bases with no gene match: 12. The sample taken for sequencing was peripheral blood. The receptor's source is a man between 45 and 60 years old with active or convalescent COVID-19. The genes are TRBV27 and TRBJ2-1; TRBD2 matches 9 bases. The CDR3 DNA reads TGTGCCAGCAGTTTATCTACGGGGCGGGGGGGCCGTGGTGAGCAGTTCTTC. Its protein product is CASSLSTGRGGRGEQFF.